One and the same sample provided the 17 T cell receptor beta chains below, sequenced in a study of blood T cells in healthy people across ages. Through a sample-barcoded 5' primer and a J-beta primer mix, a second PCR was run for roughly 6 to 11 cycles. TCRdb reprocessed the 5' RACE reads via MiXCR and lists one record per CDR3 protein. The data hold around 1.7 million distinct CDR3 sequences, with 28% observed a single time. Sequenced: blood. The receptors stem from a woman in her 30s in good health.

This chain links TRBV20-1 with TRBJ1-5; tentative D call: TRBD1 (5 bases). CDR1 DFQATT and CDR2 SNEGSKA come from the germline V gene (reference sequence). CDR3 length equals 16 residues. Trimming took off 3 bases at V and 7 bases at J, with 22 bases between the two ends. The CDR3 spells CSASRGFSSEGQPQHF. The DNA of the CDR3 is TGCAGTGCTAGTCGGGGCTTCTCCAGCGAGGGGCAGCCCCAGCATTTT.

This clonotype was seen only a few times. The CDR3 DNA is TGCAGTGTAACAACTTTCGACGGTACGAGCACAGATACGCAGTATTTT. Translating gives CSVTTFDGTSTDTQYF. V usage is TRBV20-1 and J usage is TRBJ2-3; D uncertain. Trimming removed 7 bases at V and 0 bases at J, with 20 bases between. CDR3 size: 16 residues. The germline V gene has CDR1 DFQATT and CDR2 SNEGSKA (reference sequence).

This clonotype has only a few counts. The genes are TRBV7-6 and TRBJ2-2; D possibly corresponds to TRBD2 (5 bases). V was shortened by 5 bases and J by 3 bases, with 16 bases between the two germline ends. Germline loops: CDR1 SGHVS, CDR2 FNYEAQ. This CDR3 spans 16 amino acids. The CDR3 DNA reads TGTGCCAGCAGCGTTACTAGGTCGTCCTACACCGGGGAGCTGTTTTTT. Translated, it gives CASSVTRSSYTGELFF.

As regards this clonotype: The junction and the germline gene differ at one end; a read error may be behind it. The rearrangement uses TRBV7-3 and TRBJ1-5; D not resolved. The V gene's germline CDR1 is SGHTA and CDR2 FQGTGA. The CDR3 runs to 16 residues. CDR3 sequence (DNA): TGTGCCAACAGCTTCACGAATCTAAGGCTTAATCAGCCCCAGCATTTT. It is translated as CANSFTNLRLNQPQHF.

The chain joins TRBV7-7 to TRBJ2-1; no clear D. Trimming cost V 5 bases and J 6 bases, with 11 bases left between them. The CDR3 totals 13 residues. Germline CDR1 is SSHAT and CDR2 is FNYEAQ (reference sequence). CDR3 protein: CASSHLGSNEQFF. The CDR3 nucleotides read TGTGCCAGCAGCCACTTGGGAAGCAATGAGCAGTTCTTC.

This clonotype was seen ten or more times. The rearrangement links TRBV7-3 to TRBJ1-2, with 11 bases fitting TRBD1. V was clipped by 5 bases and J by 6 bases; unmatched bases: 2. The length of the CDR3 is 13 residues. Per germline, CDR1 SGHTA and CDR2 FQGTGA. CDR3 in amino acids: CASSQGQGDGYTF. CDR3 in DNA: TGTGCCAGCAGCCAGGGACAGGGGGATGGCTACACCTTC. Together with reference TRBV7-3 and TRBJ1-2, the CDR3 gives the full variable domain: GAGVSQTPSNKVTEKGKYVELRCDPISGHTALYWYRQSLGQGPEFLIYFQGTGAADDSGLPNDRFFAVRPEGSVSTLKIQRTERGDSAVYLCASSQGQGDGYTFGSGTRLTVV.

This chain uses TRBV5-1 with TRBJ2-5, with D possibly TRBD1 on 5 matching bases. The germline CDR1 and CDR2 sequences are SGHRS and YFSETQ. The CDR3 is made up of 14 amino acids. V lost 4 bases and J 11 bases, leaving 21 bases between the germline ends. Here the CDR3 reads CASSLVQANNEQYF. In DNA, the CDR3 is TGCGCCAGCAGCCTAGTACAGGCAAACAATGAGCAGTACTTC.

This clonotype came up many times. The chain recombines TRBV6-5 with TRBJ2-7; 8 nucleotides align to TRBD1. The CDR3 is made up of 11 amino acids. J gave up 7 bases and V 6 bases, and 2 bases lay outside the gene matches. Germline CDR1 reads MNHEY; CDR2 reads SVGAGI. CDR3 bases: TGTGCCAGCAGAGACAGGGGAGAGCAGTACTTC. This translates into CASRDRGEQYF.

This clonotype has only a few counts. The J gene is TRBJ2-4, the V gene TRBV19, with D perhaps matching TRBD1 (7 bases). V lost 9 bases to trimming and J lost 2 bases, with 14 bases between them. The CDR3 is 14 amino acids. The germline gives CDR1 LNHDA, CDR2 SQIVND (reference sequence). The CDR3 loop reads CASSGGMTKNIQYF. As DNA, the CDR3 is TGTGCCAGCTCAGGGGGGATGACCAAAAACATTCAGTACTTC.

This rearrangement joins TRBV27 to TRBJ2-1, with D uncertain. The germline V gene has CDR1 MNHEY and CDR2 SMNVEV (reference sequence). Trimming shortened V by 0 bases and J by 8 bases, and 8 bases separated the two germline ends. The CDR3 length is 13 residues. The CDR3 sequence: CASSLSASYEQFF. CDR3 coding DNA: TGTGCCAGCAGTTTATCGGCTTCCTATGAGCAGTTCTTC.

The rearrangement uses TRBV7-3 and TRBJ2-7; 9 nucleotides align to TRBD2. The CDR3 is made up of 16 amino acids. V was clipped by 3 bases and J by 7 bases; unmatched bases: 13. The germline CDR1 and CDR2 sequences are SGHTA and FQGTGA. The DNA of the CDR3 is TGTGCCAGCAGCTTTGACGGCGGGGGGGCGCGAAATGAGCAGTACTTC. It encodes CASSFDGGGARNEQYF.

In the case of this clonotype: This sequence may be a read error, since a much larger clone differs from it by one base. This chain connects TRBV7-6 to TRBJ2-1, with a possible D match to TRBD2 (6 bases). The CDR3 consists of 14 residues. CDR1 is SGHVS and CDR2 is FNYEAQ in the germline V gene. Trimming left V 11 bases short and J 6 bases short, with 20 bases between. The CDR3 DNA is TGTGCCGCCCGAGCGGCGGGATTTGCCAATGAGCAGTTCTTC. This codes for CAARAAGFANEQFF.

The chain joins TRBV3-1 to TRBJ2-7; D is uncertain. Germline V gene sequence: CDR1 LGHDT, CDR2 YNNKEL (reference sequence). Trimming took off 3 bases at V and 3 bases at J, with 12 bases between the two ends. This CDR3 spans 14 amino acids. Here the CDR3 DNA reads TGTGCCAGCAGCCACCTCGCTGTGGGCTACGAGCAGTACTTC. Residues: CASSHLAVGYEQYF.

This chain connects TRBV6-1 to TRBJ2-1; no definite D call. Germline assignment: CDR1 MNHNS and CDR2 SASEGT. The CDR3 has 15 amino acids. Trimming stripped 3 bases from V and 6 bases from J, with 15 bases between. DNA of the CDR3: TGTGCCAGCAGTGAGTCTGGTCGGGCGACCAATGAGCAGTTCTTC. It yields the protein CASSESGRATNEQFF.

J is TRBJ2-5 and V is TRBV5-1; 12 nucleotides align to TRBD2. Germline V gene sequence: CDR1 SGHRS, CDR2 YFSETQ. V was pared by 3 bases and J by 2 bases, with 5 bases of the junction left unmatched. CDR3 length equals 16 residues. CDR3 DNA: TGCGCCAGCAGCTATGGACTAGCGGGAAATCAAGAGACCCAGTACTTC. It is translated as CASSYGLAGNQETQYF.

This clonotype has just a few counts. A clone one base away is much larger, so this may be a read error. The J gene is TRBJ2-7, the V gene TRBV5-1; 12 nucleotides match TRBD2. Trimming cost V 3 bases and J 5 bases; bases outside gene matches: 3. The CDR3 is made up of 14 amino acids. The V gene's germline CDR1 is SGHRS and CDR2 YFSETQ. CDR3 protein: CASSSTSGSNEQYF. CDR3 nucleotide sequence: TGCGCCAGCAGCTCGACTAGCGGGAGCAACGAGCAGTACTTC.

This sequence joins TRBV29-1 and TRBJ1-4, with 7 bases matching TRBD1. Per germline, CDR1 SQVTM and CDR2 ANQGSEA. There are 15 residues in the CDR3. Trimming took 1 base from V and 6 from J; bases not matched to a gene: 8. CDR3: CSVEGTGEWDEKLFF. CDR3 sequence (DNA): TGCAGCGTTGAAGGCACAGGGGAATGGGATGAAAAACTGTTTTTT.